These 32 T cell receptor beta chains were all obtained from the same sample, sequenced in a study of CD8 T cells in Susac syndrome. RNA totalling roughly 0.45 to 1 ug underwent reverse transcription with random hexamers. TCRdb used MiXCR to reprocess the immunoSEQ multiplex PCR reads, holding one entry per CDR3 protein. The sample shows around 190,000 distinct CDR3 sequences, 90% to 95% of them seen only once. Sequences were obtained from CD4+ T cells from PBMCs. Receptors were obtained from a human donor in good health.

The genes are TRBV2 and TRBJ1-5; D call uncertain. Trimming pared 3 bases from V and 0 bases from J, leaving 12 bases between. CDR3 length: 16 amino acids. In germline, CDR1 is SNHLY, CDR2 FYNNEI. CDR3 DNA: TGTGCCAGCAGTGACCTTGGGCTCCTTAGCAATCAGCCCCAGCATTTT. Encoded protein: CASSDLGLLSNQPQHF.

The chain has TRBV19 and TRBJ2-3; D ambiguous. CDR3 length: 14 amino acids. Trimming removed 6 bases at V and 4 bases at J, with 14 bases between. The germline V gene has CDR1 LNHDA and CDR2 SQIVND (reference sequence). The CDR3 coding sequence is TGTGCCAGTAGCCGACCTTTGCTAGCAGATACGCAGTATTTT. This sequence encodes CASSRPLLADTQYF.

The rearrangement uses TRBV15 and TRBJ2-3, with D tentatively TRBD2 (5 bases). V was trimmed by 7 bases and J by 6 bases, leaving 26 bases between them. Germline V gives CDR1 LNHNV, CDR2 YYDKDF (reference sequence). This CDR3 contains 17 residues. CDR3 in DNA: TGTGCCACCACCGACTATCCGCTACCACGGGGATCCGATACGCAGTATTTT. Its translation is CATTDYPLPRGSDTQYF.

The genes are TRBV12-3 or TRBV12-4 and TRBJ1-2, with D unclear. The CDR3 has 17 residues. V was pared by 5 bases and J by 3 bases, with 22 bases between. CDR3 protein: CASSPRQAEGNHYGYTF. CDR3 sequence (DNA): TGTGCCAGCAGTCCGCGGCAAGCCGAAGGGAATCACTATGGCTACACCTTC.

The J gene is TRBJ1-1, the V gene TRBV12-3 or TRBV12-4, with 7 positions matching TRBD1. The CDR3 runs to 15 residues. V lost 5 bases, J lost 3 bases, and 9 bases stayed unmatched. CDR3 DNA: TGTGCCAGCAGTCCTCCCGGGACAGCCTACACTGAAGCTTTCTTT. Translation: CASSPPGTAYTEAFF.

This rearrangement joins TRBV25-1 to TRBJ2-7; tentative D call: TRBD2 (5 bases). CDR1 is MGHDK and CDR2 is SYGVNS in the germline V gene. Trimming left V 5 bases short and J 2 bases short, with 16 bases between. This CDR3 contains 15 residues. CDR3 in DNA: TGTGCCAGCAGTCCAGCGAGGGATGCGCCCTACGAGCAGTACTTC. It specifies CASSPARDAPYEQYF.

The rearrangement links TRBV5-1 to TRBJ1-3; D uncertain. Germline V gene lookup returns CDR1 SGHRS and CDR2 YFSETQ. This CDR3 is built from 14 residues. Trimming shortened V by 0 bases and J by 0 bases, and 4 bases separated the two germline ends. The CDR3 region has the DNA TGCGCCAGCAGCTTGGAAAGCTCTGGAAACACCATATATTTT. Its translation: CASSLESSGNTIYF.

The rearrangement links TRBV7-2 to TRBJ2-7, with D possibly TRBD1 on 5 matching bases. This CDR3 is 15 amino acids long. From germline, CDR1 is SGHTA and CDR2 FQGNSA. With 2 bases removed from V and 4 bases from J, the gap between germline ends came to 15 bases. CDR3 residues: CASSLPGRPKYEQYF. The CDR3 DNA follows: TGTGCCAGCAGCTTACCAGGGCGACCTAAATACGAGCAGTACTTC.

The rearrangement uses TRBV24-1 and TRBJ2-3; tentatively, D is TRBD1 or TRBD2 (5 bases each). Germline V gives CDR1 KGHDR, CDR2 SFDVKD. CDR3 length: 15 residues. With 3 bases removed from V and 4 bases from J, the gap between germline ends came to 13 bases. CDR3 protein: CATSDGGGVSDTQYF. The CDR3 region has the DNA TGTGCCACCAGTGATGGGGGTGGGGTGTCAGATACGCAGTATTTT.

The chain carries TRBV12-3 or TRBV12-4 and TRBJ2-1; 10 bases agree with TRBD2. The CDR3 has 16 residues. V shed 6 bases and J 12 bases; nucleotides not matched to a gene: 17. In nucleotides, the CDR3 is TGTGCCAGCAGCCCCGAGGCCCGGACTAGCGGCGGCGGGCAGTTCTTC. Translating gives CASSPEARTSGGGQFF.

The CDR3 DNA reads TGCAGTGCTAGAGATTTCTCGAAGGACTCTTACAATGAGCAGTTCTTC. Its protein is CSARDFSKDSYNEQFF. This chain joins TRBV20-1 and TRBJ2-1; D possibly corresponds to TRBD2 (5 bases). Between the trimmed V and J ends, which lost 0 bases and 4 bases, there was a span of 16 bases. The CDR3 totals 16 residues. In germline, CDR1 is DFQATT, CDR2 SNEGSKA (reference sequence).

The chain couples TRBV10-3 to TRBJ2-5; 10 bases fit TRBD1. The CDR3 runs to 14 residues. The V gene end was trimmed by 6 bases and the J gene end by 5 bases; junction bases not matched to a gene: 6. CDR1 and CDR2 (germline): ENHRY, SYGVKD. The CDR3 sequence: CAISWTGGQETQYF. The CDR3 region has the DNA TGTGCCATCAGCTGGACAGGGGGGCAGGAGACCCAGTACTTC.

The CDR3 is CSARTGLTYEQYV. CDR3 in DNA: TGCAGTGCCCGGACAGGCCTGACCTACGAGCAGTACGTC. V is TRBV20-1 and J is TRBJ2-7; 7 bases agree with TRBD1. The germline CDR1 and CDR2 sequences are DFQATT and SNEGSKA (reference sequence). CDR3 length: 13 residues. V shed 6 bases and J 2 bases; nucleotides not matched to a gene: 7.

The chain has TRBV20-1 and TRBJ2-1; no clear D gene. The CDR3 length is 14 residues. Germline V gene sequence: CDR1 DFQATT, CDR2 SNEGSKA (reference sequence). Trimming took 0 bases from V and 7 from J, leaving 13 bases between them. CDR3 coding DNA: TGCAGTGCTAGAGATTCTCGAACTGGGAATGAGCAGTTCTTC. Protein: CSARDSRTGNEQFF.

This chain connects TRBV20-1 to TRBJ2-5, with 11 positions matching TRBD1. CDR3 length: 13 residues. CDR1 DFQATT and CDR2 SNEGSKA come from the germline V gene (reference sequence). V shed 5 bases and J 5 bases; nucleotides not matched to a gene: 4. The CDR3 is CSARTGGMETQYF. The CDR3 region has the DNA TGCAGTGCTCGGACAGGGGGCATGGAGACCCAGTACTTC.

The chain carries TRBV6-6 and TRBJ1-1; no clear D gene. The V end was cut by 2 bases, the J end by 11 bases, with 15 bases between. Germline-derived CDR1 and CDR2 are MNHNY and SVGAGI (reference sequence). The CDR3 is 13 amino acids. Written as DNA, the CDR3 is TGTGCCAGCAGTTACGCCGCTCAAGCCGGCGCTTTCTTT. Encoded protein: CASSYAAQAGAFF.

CDR3 sequence reads: CASSYPTGSYEQYV. As DNA, the CDR3 is TGTGCCAGCAGTTACCCGACAGGATCCTACGAGCAGTACGTC. The J gene is TRBJ2-7, the V gene TRBV6-5; TRBD1 might be the D (6 bases). CDR3 length: 14 amino acids. The V end was cut by 2 bases, the J end by 1 base, with 9 bases between. Per germline, CDR1 MNHEY and CDR2 SVGAGI.

The J gene is TRBJ2-3, the V gene TRBV20-1, with D hard to call. This CDR3 has 12 amino acids. Germline values: CDR1 DFQATT, CDR2 SNEGSKA (reference sequence). Deletions cut 5 bases from V and 3 bases from J, with 9 bases between. In DNA, the CDR3 is TGCAGTGCTCCTCACGGGACAGATACGCAGTATTTT. This translates into CSAPHGTDTQYF.

The chain carries TRBV9 and TRBJ1-2; tentative D call: TRBD1 (5 bases). There are 12 residues in the CDR3. The germline CDR1 and CDR2 sequences are SGDLS and YYNGEE. V lost 3 bases, J lost 4 bases, and 7 bases lay in between. The CDR3 is CASSDRTYGYTF. DNA for the CDR3: TGTGCCAGCAGCGACAGGACCTATGGCTACACCTTC.

The CDR3 loop is CASSLEYGSEQYF. The CDR3 bases are TGTGCCAGCTCACTAGAGTACGGCTCCGAGCAGTACTTC. The chain has TRBV18 and TRBJ2-7; no clear D. With 4 bases removed from V and 6 bases from J, the gap between germline ends came to 13 bases. This CDR3 spans 13 amino acids. Germline CDR1 reads KGHSH; CDR2 reads LQKENI.

The chain employs TRBV4-2 and TRBJ1-2; TRBD1 aligns across 7 bases. Germline CDR1 LGHNA, CDR2 YNFKEQ. Germline trimming cut 0 bases from V and 3 bases from J; bases unmatched to any gene: 4. The CDR3 runs 15 residues. The CDR3 DNA reads TGTGCCAGCAGCCAAGAGACAGGGTTCTACTATGGCTACACCTTC. The encoded protein is CASSQETGFYYGYTF.

Only one count was recorded for this clonotype. The DNA for the CDR3 is TGTGCCAGCAGCTTAGGGGGCCTCAATGAGCAGTTCTTC. The encoded protein is CASSLGGLNEQFF. This chain links TRBV7-2 with TRBJ2-1; D perhaps matches TRBD1 (5 bases). Germline lookup yields CDR1 SGHTA and CDR2 FQGNSA. Trimming removed 1 base at V and 6 bases at J, with 7 bases between. The CDR3 contains 13 residues.

This sequence joins TRBV6-1 and TRBJ1-5; D is unclear. The CDR3 runs 15 residues. Between the trimmed V and J ends, which lost 1 base and 0 bases, there was a span of 7 bases. The V gene's germline CDR1 is MNHNS and CDR2 SASEGT. This CDR3 is CASSEGGNSNQPQHF. CDR3 DNA: TGTGCCAGCAGTGAAGGGGGAAATAGCAATCAGCCCCAGCATTTT.

The V gene is TRBV7-6, the J gene TRBJ2-3, with D unclear. Trimming pared 1 base from V and 4 bases from J, leaving 12 bases between. The V gene's germline CDR1 is SGHVS and CDR2 FNYEAQ. The CDR3 totals 15 residues. CDR3 sequence reads: CASSLGLPGSDTQYF. The CDR3 DNA reads as TGTGCCAGCAGCTTAGGGTTGCCGGGTTCAGATACGCAGTATTTT.

The chain's CDR3 is CASSVRLFGELFF. CDR3 coding DNA: TGTGCCAGCAGCGTTAGGCTTTTTGGGGAGCTGTTTTTT. This chain uses TRBV9 with TRBJ2-2; D gene uncertain. The germline gives CDR1 SGDLS, CDR2 YYNGEE. V dropped 2 bases and J dropped 8 bases, with 10 bases sitting between them. This CDR3 spans 13 amino acids.

V and J are TRBV3-1 and TRBJ1-6; D unresolved. Germline assignment: CDR1 LGHDT and CDR2 YNNKEL (reference sequence). This CDR3 region has 11 residues. V lost 0 bases, J lost 16 bases, and 7 bases lay in between. CDR3 sequence: CASSQEARLHF. In nucleotides, the CDR3 is TGTGCCAGCAGCCAAGAGGCCAGGCTCCACTTT.

V gene TRBV4-1 combines with J gene TRBJ2-1, with D uncertain. Trimming took off 3 bases at V and 4 bases at J, with 13 bases between the two ends. This CDR3 region has 15 residues. Germline lookup yields CDR1 MGHRA and CDR2 YSYEKL. CDR3 loop: CASSQIRDSYNEQFF. CDR3 nucleotides: TGCGCCAGCAGCCAGATCAGAGACTCTTACAATGAGCAGTTCTTC.

The rearrangement links TRBV20-1 to TRBJ1-5, with D possibly matching TRBD1 (5 bases). Per germline, CDR1 DFQATT and CDR2 SNEGSKA (reference sequence). The CDR3 totals 12 residues. The CDR3 DNA sequence: TGCACAACGCAGTCGGGGGATCAGCCCCAGCATTTT. Translated, it gives CTTQSGDQPQHF.

This clonotype was picked up one time. This chain connects TRBV27 to TRBJ2-5; D possibly uses TRBD1 or TRBD2 (5 bases each). This CDR3 spans 13 amino acids. V was cut by 6 bases and J by 5 bases, with 13 bases left in between. Germline loops: CDR1 MNHEY, CDR2 SMNVEV (reference sequence). CDR3 region: CASRGRGWETQYF. CDR3 bases: TGTGCCAGCAGGGGACGGGGTTGGGAGACCCAGTACTTC.

The rearrangement joins TRBV24-1 to TRBJ2-3; D remains ambiguous. Trimming removed 3 bases from V and 0 bases from J, with 21 bases in between. CDR1 and CDR2 from the germline V gene are KGHDR and SFDVKD. The CDR3 runs 19 residues. This CDR3 reads CATSDAQSAGDTSTDTQYF. CDR3 coding DNA: TGTGCCACCAGTGATGCCCAAAGCGCTGGGGATACCAGCACAGATACGCAGTATTTT.

The chain recombines TRBV4-1 with TRBJ2-1, with TRBD2 as a possible D gene (5 bases). The V end lost 2 bases, the J end lost 4 bases, and 15 bases lay between the germline ends. The CDR3 covers 16 residues. From germline, CDR1 is MGHRA and CDR2 YSYEKL. The CDR3: CASSQLPPDLYNEQFF. Here the CDR3 DNA reads TGCGCCAGCAGCCAACTTCCCCCGGACTTATACAATGAGCAGTTCTTC.

The chain has TRBV5-1 and TRBJ2-7; no definite D call. Per germline, CDR1 SGHRS and CDR2 YFSETQ. CDR3 length: 14 residues. The V gene lost 0 bases and the J gene lost 5 bases, with 12 bases spanning the gap. This chain's CDR3 is CASSLAGWQHEQYF. DNA for the CDR3: TGCGCCAGCAGCTTGGCCGGGTGGCAGCACGAGCAGTACTTC.